A single sample is the source of the 8 T cell receptor beta chains below, sequenced in a study of quantifying T cell responses using KT2 cells. Study-level background: TCR alpha and beta constant-region primers primed reverse transcription of RNA.

Each cDNA got a UMI-containing oligo ligated at its 3' end. An equimolar mix of RC1.1 and RC1.2 primed the beta chain across TRBC1 and TRBC2. TCRdb reanalysed the UMI-ligation and nested PCR reads using MiXCR and keeps one entry per CDR3 protein. The table has around 50,000 distinct CDR3 sequences, roughly 12% seen once. Sequences were obtained from PBMCs spiked with cells of the T cell clone KT2. These receptor sequences come from a human donor.

V usage is TRBV6-4 and J usage is TRBJ2-2; 8 nucleotides match TRBD2. Looked up from germline, CDR1 is MRHNA and CDR2 is SNTAGT. The V segment lost 4 bases and the J segment 8 bases; nucleotides outside the gene matches: 6. This CDR3 region has 14 residues. The CDR3: CASSVLAGIGELFF. The CDR3 DNA reads as TGTGCCAGCAGTGTTCTAGCGGGTATAGGGGAGCTGTTTTTT.

Remarks on this clonotype: An end of the junction does not agree with germline; a read error may underlie this. The chain links TRBV20-1 to TRBJ2-7; 8 bases align to TRBD2. This CDR3 region has 13 residues. Germline CDR1 DFQATT, CDR2 SNEGSKA (reference sequence). CDR3 sequence: CSATPGGVPEHYF. CDR3 sequence (DNA): TGCAGTGCTACACCCGGGGGGGTCCCCGAGCATTACTTC.

This clonotype was seen more than once but under ten times. The CDR3 nucleotides read TGTGCCAGCACCAACGAGCTGGGCGACGAGCAGTACTTC. Its translation: CASTNELGDEQYF. The J gene is TRBJ2-7, the V gene TRBV6-5; the D is unclear. The length of the CDR3 is 13 residues. Trimming pared 7 bases from V and 5 bases from J, leaving 15 bases between. Looked up from germline, CDR1 is MNHEY and CDR2 is SVGAGI.

This clonotype was counted a few times. This rearrangement joins TRBV12-3 or TRBV12-4 to TRBJ1-5, with D hard to call. V shed 7 bases and J shed 2 bases, with 6 bases lying between them. The CDR3 loop spans 12 amino acids. CDR3 region: CASNWGNQPQHF. DNA of the CDR3: TGTGCCAGCAACTGGGGCAATCAGCCCCAGCATTTT.

This clonotype was counted ten times or more. V is TRBV6-4 and J is TRBJ2-6; 10 bases are shared with TRBD1. The V and J ends lost 4 bases and 0 bases, in that order; junction bases with no gene match: 3. The germline V gene encodes CDR1 MRHNA and CDR2 SNTAGT. The CDR3 covers 17 residues. CDR3 protein: CASSGTGGTSGANVLTF. In DNA form, the CDR3 reads TGTGCCAGCAGTGGGACAGGGGGGACCTCTGGGGCCAACGTCCTGACTTTC.

Points on this clonotype: Germline and junction disagree at one end, which may indicate a read error. The chain recombines TRBV20-1 with TRBJ2-7; TRBD2 is a possible D gene (5 bases). This CDR3 comprises 14 residues. The germline V gene encodes CDR1 DFQATT and CDR2 SNEGSKA (reference sequence). The CDR3 region is CSAKGLLSSYEQHF. CDR3 coding DNA: TGCAGTGCTAAAGGACTCCTGAGCTCCTACGAGCAGCACTTC.

The gene calls are TRBV18 and TRBJ1-3; 10 bases align to TRBD1. The germline V gene encodes CDR1 KGHSH and CDR2 LQKENI. The CDR3 covers 17 residues. The junction had 9 bases not matched to a gene; V was cut back by 5 bases and J by 2 bases. Here the CDR3 reads CASSLTRQGAAGNTIYF. The DNA of the CDR3 is TGTGCCAGCTCATTGACCAGACAGGGGGCAGCTGGAAACACCATATATTTT.

This clonotype was observed a handful of times. V is TRBV19 and J is TRBJ2-1, with 15 nucleotides matching TRBD2. The germline V gene encodes CDR1 LNHDA and CDR2 SQIVND (reference sequence). This CDR3 has 17 amino acids. The J segment lost 5 bases and the V segment lost 5 bases, leaving 7 bases of the junction unmatched. The CDR3 region is CASSFGTSGRHNNEQFF. In DNA form, the CDR3 reads TGTGCCAGTAGTTTCGGGACTAGCGGGAGGCACAACAATGAGCAGTTCTTC. The full variable domain, with the rest looked up from reference TRBV19 and TRBJ2-1, is DGGITQSPKYLFRKEGQNVTLSCEQNLNHDAMYWYRQDPGQGLRLIYYSQIVNDFQKGDIAEGYSVSREKKESFPLTVTSAQKNPTAFYLCASSFGTSGRHNNEQFFGPGTRLTVL.